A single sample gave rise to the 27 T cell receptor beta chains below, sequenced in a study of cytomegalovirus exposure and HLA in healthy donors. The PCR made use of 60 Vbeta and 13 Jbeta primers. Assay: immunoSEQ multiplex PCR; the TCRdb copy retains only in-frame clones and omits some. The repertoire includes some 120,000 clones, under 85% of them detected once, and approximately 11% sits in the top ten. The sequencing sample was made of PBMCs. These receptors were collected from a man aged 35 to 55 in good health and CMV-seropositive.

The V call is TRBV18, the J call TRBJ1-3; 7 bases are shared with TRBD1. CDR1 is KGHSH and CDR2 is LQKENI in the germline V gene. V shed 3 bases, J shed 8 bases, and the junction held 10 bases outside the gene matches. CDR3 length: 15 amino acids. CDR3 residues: CASSPGQSAWDTIYF. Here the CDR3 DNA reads TGTGCCAGCTCACCGGGACAGTCGGCTTGGGACACCATATATTTT.

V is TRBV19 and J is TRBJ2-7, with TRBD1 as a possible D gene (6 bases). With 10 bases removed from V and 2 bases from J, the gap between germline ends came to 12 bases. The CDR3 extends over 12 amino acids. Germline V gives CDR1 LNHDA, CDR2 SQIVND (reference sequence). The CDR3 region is CATVGATYEQYF. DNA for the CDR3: TGTGCCACGGTGGGGGCTACCTACGAGCAGTACTTC.

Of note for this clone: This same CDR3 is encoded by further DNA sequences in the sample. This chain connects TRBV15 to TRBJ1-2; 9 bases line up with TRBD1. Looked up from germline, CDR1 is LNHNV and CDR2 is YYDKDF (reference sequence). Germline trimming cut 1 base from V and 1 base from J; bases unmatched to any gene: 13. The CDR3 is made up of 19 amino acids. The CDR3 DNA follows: TGTGCCACCAGCAGAGGAGGGAGGGACAGGGAGTCTTTTAACTATGGCTACACCTTC. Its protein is CATSRGGRDRESFNYGYTF.

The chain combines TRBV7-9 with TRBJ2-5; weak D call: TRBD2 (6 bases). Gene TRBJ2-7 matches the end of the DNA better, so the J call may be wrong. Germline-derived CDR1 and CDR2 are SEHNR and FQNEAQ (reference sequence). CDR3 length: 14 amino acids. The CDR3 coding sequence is TGTGCCAGCAGCTTTCGGGCGGGGACCTACGAGCAGTACTTC. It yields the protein CASSFRAGTYEQYF.

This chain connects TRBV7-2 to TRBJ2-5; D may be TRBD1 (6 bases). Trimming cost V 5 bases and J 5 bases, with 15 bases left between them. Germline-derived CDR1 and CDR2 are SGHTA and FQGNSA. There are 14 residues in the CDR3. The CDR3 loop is CASSERGSWETQYF. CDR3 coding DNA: TGTGCCAGCAGCGAGAGGGGGAGTTGGGAGACCCAGTACTTC.

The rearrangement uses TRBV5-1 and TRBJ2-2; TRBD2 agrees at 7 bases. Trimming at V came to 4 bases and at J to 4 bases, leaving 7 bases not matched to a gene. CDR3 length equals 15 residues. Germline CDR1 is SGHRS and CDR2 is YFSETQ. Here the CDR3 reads CASSLGRGTTGELFF. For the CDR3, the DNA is TGCGCCAGCAGCCTTGGGCGGGGGACCACCGGGGAGCTGTTTTTT.

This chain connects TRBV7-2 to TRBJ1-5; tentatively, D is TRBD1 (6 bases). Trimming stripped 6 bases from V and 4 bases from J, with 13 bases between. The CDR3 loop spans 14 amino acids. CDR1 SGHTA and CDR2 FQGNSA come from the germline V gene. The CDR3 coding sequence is TGTGCCAGCAGTAGGGACAACTTAAATCAGCCCCAGCATTTT. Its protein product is CASSRDNLNQPQHF.

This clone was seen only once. The CDR3 is CASNAGTGVPEQYF. The CDR3 DNA sequence: TGTGCCAGTAACGCCGGGACAGGGGTCCCCGAGCAGTACTTC. The rearrangement uses TRBV19 and TRBJ2-7; 10 bases line up with TRBD1. Losses at the gene ends were 7 bases for V and 6 bases for J; bases not matched to a gene: 9. The V gene's germline CDR1 is LNHDA and CDR2 SQIVND (reference sequence). This CDR3 contains 14 residues.

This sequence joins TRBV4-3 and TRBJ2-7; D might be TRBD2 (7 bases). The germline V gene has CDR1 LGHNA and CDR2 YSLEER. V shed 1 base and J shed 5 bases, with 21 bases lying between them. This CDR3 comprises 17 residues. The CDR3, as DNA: TGCGCCAGCAGCCAAGGGCAGAGCCGGGGGGCAAGCCACGAGCAGTACTTC. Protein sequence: CASSQGQSRGASHEQYF.

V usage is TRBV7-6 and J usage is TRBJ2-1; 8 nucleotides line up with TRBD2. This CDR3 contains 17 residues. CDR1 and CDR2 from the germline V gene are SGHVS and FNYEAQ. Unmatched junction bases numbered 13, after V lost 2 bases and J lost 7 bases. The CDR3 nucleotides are TGTGCCAGCAGCTTAAGAGGCCCTACGTCGGGGGGGAATGAGCAGTTCTTC. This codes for CASSLRGPTSGGNEQFF.

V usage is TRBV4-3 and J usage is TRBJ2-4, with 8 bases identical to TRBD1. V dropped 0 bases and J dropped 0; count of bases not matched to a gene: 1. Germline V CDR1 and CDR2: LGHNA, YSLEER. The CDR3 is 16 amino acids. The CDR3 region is CASSQEQGVAKNIQYF. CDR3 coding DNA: TGCGCCAGCAGCCAAGAACAGGGGGTAGCCAAAAACATTCAGTACTTC.

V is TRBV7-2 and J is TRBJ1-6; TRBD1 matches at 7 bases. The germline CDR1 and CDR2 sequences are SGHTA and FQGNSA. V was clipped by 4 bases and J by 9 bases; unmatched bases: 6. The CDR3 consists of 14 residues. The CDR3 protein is CASSSRGFGSPLHF. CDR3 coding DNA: TGTGCCAGCAGCTCCAGGGGGTTCGGTTCACCCCTCCACTTT.

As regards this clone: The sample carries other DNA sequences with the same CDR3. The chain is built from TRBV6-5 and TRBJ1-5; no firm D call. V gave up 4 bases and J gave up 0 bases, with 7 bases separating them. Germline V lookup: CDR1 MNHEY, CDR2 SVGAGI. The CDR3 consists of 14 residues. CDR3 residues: CASSSPGSNQPQHF. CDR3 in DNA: TGTGCCAGCAGTTCACCGGGTAGCAATCAGCCCCAGCATTTT.

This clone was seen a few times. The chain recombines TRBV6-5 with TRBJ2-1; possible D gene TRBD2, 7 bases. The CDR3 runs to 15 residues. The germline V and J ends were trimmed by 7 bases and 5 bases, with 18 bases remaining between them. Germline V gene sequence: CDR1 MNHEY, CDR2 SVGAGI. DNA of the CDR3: TGTGCCAGCACCCCGCCGGGGGGCCAACACAATGAGCAGTTCTTC. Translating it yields CASTPPGGQHNEQFF.

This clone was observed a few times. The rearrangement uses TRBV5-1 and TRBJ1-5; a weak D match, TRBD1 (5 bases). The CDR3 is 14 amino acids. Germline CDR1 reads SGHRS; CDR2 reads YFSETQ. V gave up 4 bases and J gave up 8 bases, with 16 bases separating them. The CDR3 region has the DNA TGCGCCAGCAGCCCGGGGACCGGAGGGGAGCCCCAGCATTTT. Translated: CASSPGTGGEPQHF.

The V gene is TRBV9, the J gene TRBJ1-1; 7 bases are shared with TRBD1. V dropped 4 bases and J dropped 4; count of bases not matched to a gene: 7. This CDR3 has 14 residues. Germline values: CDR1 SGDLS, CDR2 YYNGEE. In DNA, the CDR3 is TGTGCCAGCAGCCGTACAGGGGACGGCACTGAAGCTTTCTTT. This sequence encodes CASSRTGDGTEAFF.

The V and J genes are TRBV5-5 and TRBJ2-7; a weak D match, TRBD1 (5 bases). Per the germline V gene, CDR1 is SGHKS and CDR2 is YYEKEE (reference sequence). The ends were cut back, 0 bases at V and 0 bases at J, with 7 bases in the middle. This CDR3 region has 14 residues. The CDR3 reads CASSLEGFSYEQYF. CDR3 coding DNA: TGTGCCAGCAGCTTGGAGGGGTTCTCCTACGAGCAGTACTTC.

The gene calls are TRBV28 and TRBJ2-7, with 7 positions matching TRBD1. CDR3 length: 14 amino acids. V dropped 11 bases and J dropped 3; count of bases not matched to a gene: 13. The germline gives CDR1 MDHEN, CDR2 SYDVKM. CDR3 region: CASGLRGTVYEQYF. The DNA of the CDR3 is TGTGCCTCTGGCCTCAGAGGGACAGTCTACGAGCAGTACTTC.

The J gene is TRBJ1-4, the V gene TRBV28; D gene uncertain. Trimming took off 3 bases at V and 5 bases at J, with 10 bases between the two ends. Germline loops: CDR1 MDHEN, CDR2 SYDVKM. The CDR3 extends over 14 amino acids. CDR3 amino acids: CASSLAERNEKLFF. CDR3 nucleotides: TGTGCCAGCAGTTTGGCAGAAAGAAATGAAAAACTGTTTTTT.

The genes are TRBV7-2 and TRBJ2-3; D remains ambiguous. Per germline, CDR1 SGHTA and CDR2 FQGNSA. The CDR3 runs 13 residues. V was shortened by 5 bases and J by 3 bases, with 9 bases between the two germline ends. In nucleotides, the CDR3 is TGTGCCAGCAGCCCTATAAGTACAGATACGCAGTATTTT. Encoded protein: CASSPISTDTQYF.

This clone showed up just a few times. The CDR3 bases are TGCGCCAGCAGCCCGGACAGGGCAACGCCTTATTCTTCACCCCTCCACTTT. Translated: CASSPDRATPYSSPLHF. V is TRBV5-1 and J is TRBJ1-6; TRBD1 agrees at 8 bases. Germline V gene lookup returns CDR1 SGHRS and CDR2 YFSETQ. The V and J ends lost 4 bases and 9 bases, in that order; junction bases with no gene match: 15. The CDR3 is 17 residues long.

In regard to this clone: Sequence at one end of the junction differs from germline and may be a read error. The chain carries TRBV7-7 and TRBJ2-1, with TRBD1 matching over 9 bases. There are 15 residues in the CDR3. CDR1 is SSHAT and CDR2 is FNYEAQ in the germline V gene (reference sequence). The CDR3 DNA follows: TGTGCTAGCAGCTTGGGACAGGGCGATAGGAATGAGCAGTTCTTC. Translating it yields CASSLGQGDRNEQFF.

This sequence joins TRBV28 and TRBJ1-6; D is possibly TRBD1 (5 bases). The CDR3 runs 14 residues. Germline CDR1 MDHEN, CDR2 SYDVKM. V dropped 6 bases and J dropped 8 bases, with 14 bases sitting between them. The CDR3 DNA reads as TGTGCCAGCAGCCGCCGGGACTACTATTCACCCCTCCACTTT. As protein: CASSRRDYYSPLHF.

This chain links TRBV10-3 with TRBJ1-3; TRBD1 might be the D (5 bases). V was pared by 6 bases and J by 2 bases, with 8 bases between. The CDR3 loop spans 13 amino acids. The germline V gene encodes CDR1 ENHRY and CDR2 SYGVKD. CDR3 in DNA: TGTGCCATCAGGGGGCGTACTGGAAACACCATATATTTT. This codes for CAIRGRTGNTIYF.

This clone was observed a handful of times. The CDR3 nucleotides are TGTGCCAGCAGTGAATCAGGGACAGGGTTTGAAAAACTGTTTTTT. Protein sequence: CASSESGTGFEKLFF. The rearrangement joins TRBV25-1 to TRBJ1-4; 9 nucleotides agree with TRBD1. The CDR3 length is 15 residues. V gave up 1 base and J gave up 7 bases; unmatched junction bases: 4. Germline values: CDR1 MGHDK, CDR2 SYGVNS. The full variable domain, completed using reference TRBV25-1 and TRBJ1-4, is EADIYQTPRYLVIGTGKKITLECSQTMGHDKMYWYQQDPGMELHLIHYSYGVNSTEKGDLSSESTVSRIRTEHFPLTLESARPSHTSQYLCASSESGTGFEKLFFGSGTQLSVL.

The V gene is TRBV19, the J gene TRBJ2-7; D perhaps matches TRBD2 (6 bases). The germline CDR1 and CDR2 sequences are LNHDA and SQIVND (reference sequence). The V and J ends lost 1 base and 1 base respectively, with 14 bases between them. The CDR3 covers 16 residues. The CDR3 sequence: CASSIAEGSYSYEQYF. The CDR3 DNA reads TGTGCCAGTAGTATAGCGGAGGGATCCTATTCCTACGAGCAGTACTTC.

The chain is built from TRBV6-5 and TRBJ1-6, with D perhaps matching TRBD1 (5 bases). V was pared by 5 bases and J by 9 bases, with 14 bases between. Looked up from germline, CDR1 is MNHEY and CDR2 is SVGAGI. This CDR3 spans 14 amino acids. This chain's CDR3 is CASSQRQRSSPLHF. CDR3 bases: TGTGCCAGCAGTCAACGACAGCGATCTTCACCCCTCCACTTT.